These T cell receptor beta chains were read from a single sample in a study of T cell responses to AZD1222 COVID-19 vaccine. Using immunoSEQ multiplex PCR, the repertoire was profiled, and TCRdb retains in-frame clones only, with some absent. This sample has approximately 100,000 clones, with 87% found just once. Specimen: peripheral blood, collected 28 days after the second AZD1222 dose. These receptors all stem from an adult who received the AZD1222 COVID-19 vaccine. Each CDR3 is given with its conserved first and last residue. The D gene is left open where the match is weak. A clone size is listed for some rows: how often the clone was seen (once, few, many), or a class if it is expanded.

TGCGCCAGCAGCTTGGCACAGAGGGGCGGCATGAACACTGAAGCTTTCTTT	CASSLAQRGGMNTEAFF	NA	TRBJ1-1	NA	TRBV5-1
TGTGCCAGCAGTGAAGCGTTAGCAGGTCATAGCAATCAGCCCCAGCATTTT	CASSEALAGHSNQPQHF	NA	TRBJ1-5	NA	TRBV2
TGCGCCAGCAGCTTGGGGGTGGGCTATGGCTACACCTTC	CASSLGVGYGYTF	NA	TRBJ1-2	once	TRBV5-1
TGTGCCAGCAGCTTCGGCATGAACACTGAAGCTTTCTTT	CASSFGMNTEAFF	NA	TRBJ1-1	NA	TRBV5-5
TGTGCCAGCAGCCGTCCGGGACAGGGGAGTGAGCAGTTCTTC	CASSRPGQGSEQFF	TRBD1	TRBJ2-1	NA	TRBV7-2
TGTGCCAGCTCCCGGGTGGACTATGGCTACACCTTC	CASSRVDYGYTF	NA	TRBJ1-2	NA	TRBV19
TGTGCCATCGGAGATACATCGGACAGGTCGGGCGAGCAGTACTTC	CAIGDTSDRSGEQYF	TRBD1	TRBJ2-7	NA	TRBV10-3
TGTGCCAGCAGCGTAGCTACAGGACACTACGAGCAGTACTTC	CASSVATGHYEQYF	NA	TRBJ2-7	once	TRBV9
TGCGCCAGCAGCCGGACTAGCGGGGGGGCCGGAGAGACCCAGTACTTC	CASSRTSGGAGETQYF	TRBD2	TRBJ2-5	NA	TRBV4-1
TGTGCCAGCAGCTTAGCCGATGGGTGGGACAGGGATTACGAGCAGTACTTC	CASSLADGWDRDYEQYF	TRBD1	TRBJ2-7	NA	TRBV7-2
TGCAGCGTTGACGGCAACTCTAACTATGGCTACACCTTC	CSVDGNSNYGYTF	NA	TRBJ1-2	NA	TRBV29-1
TGCGCCAGCCTCGAGAGTATTGGGATGGGTGAGCAGTACTTC	CASLESIGMGEQYF	NA	TRBJ2-7	NA	TRBV5-1
TGTGCCAGCAGCTTAGGGTCAACAGGGGGCGGGCAGCCCCAGCATTTT	CASSLGSTGGGQPQHF	TRBD1	TRBJ1-5	NA	TRBV7-8
TGTGCCAGCAGCGCCGGCACAGATACGCAGTATTTT	CASSAGTDTQYF	NA	TRBJ2-3	NA	TRBV7-9
TGTGCCAGTAGTATCCCGGGCAATCAGCCCCAGCATTTT	CASSIPGNQPQHF	NA	TRBJ1-5	NA	TRBV19
TGTGCCAGCAGTTTCCCTATCGGGACTAGATATGGCTACACCTTC	CASSFPIGTRYGYTF	NA	TRBJ1-2	few	TRBV28
TGTGCCAGCAGCTCCGACAGGGGGCAGTCTAATGAAAAACTGTTTTTT	CASSSDRGQSNEKLFF	TRBD1	TRBJ1-4	NA	TRBV7-9
TGTGCCAGCGCACTGGGGGGGGCCGGGGTGAACACTGAAGCTTTCTTT	CASALGGAGVNTEAFF	NA	TRBJ1-1	NA	TRBV28
TGTGCCAGCAGTTACTCAACGACAGCCCAAGAGACCCAGTACTTC	CASSYSTTAQETQYF	NA	TRBJ2-5	NA	TRBV6-5
TGTGCCAGCAGCCGACCGGGGACAGGGGACGGCTACACCTTC	CASSRPGTGDGYTF	TRBD1	TRBJ1-2	once	TRBV28
TGCGCCAGCAGGGGCTCCAATAGCGATAACTATGGCTACACCTTC	CASRGSNSDNYGYTF	NA	TRBJ1-2	NA	TRBV4-1
TGTGCCAGCAGATCTAGACGGGTCAATCAGCCCCAGCATTTT	CASRSRRVNQPQHF	NA	TRBJ1-5	NA	TRBV28
TGTGCCAGCAGCCAAGACCTAGGGGCCTATTCACCCCTCCACTTT	CASSQDLGAYSPLHF	NA	TRBJ1-6	NA	TRBV14
TGCAGTGGCGTATCTAACTATGGCTACACCTTC	CSGVSNYGYTF	NA	TRBJ1-2	NA	TRBV20-1
TGTGCCAGTAGAAGCGGGACAGGGGGCGTGGGTAACTATGGCTACACCTTC	CASRSGTGGVGNYGYTF	TRBD1	TRBJ1-2	NA	TRBV19
TGTGCCAGCAGTTTAACTAGGGCCTCGCTCGAGCAGTACTTC	CASSLTRASLEQYF	NA	TRBJ2-7	NA	TRBV28
TGTGCCAGCAGTTTCTCACCCCGGGACTCCAGCTCCTACAATGAGCAGTTCTTC	CASSFSPRDSSSYNEQFF	NA	TRBJ2-1	NA	TRBV28
TGTGCCAGCTCACCACGGCAGGGCAGGATCAATCAGCCCCAGCATTTT	CASSPRQGRINQPQHF	NA	TRBJ1-5	NA	TRBV18
TGTGCCAGCAGGGCACCGGGACAGGGCTTATGGCCCCAGCATTTT	CASRAPGQGLWPQHF	TRBD1	TRBJ1-5	NA	TRBV2
TGTGCCAGCATGTCAGCGGGGGGACTCACAGATACGCAGTATTTT	CASMSAGGLTDTQYF	TRBD2	TRBJ2-3	NA	TRBV27
TGCGCCAGCAGCCAATCTGGGGGTGCGAACGAGCAGTACTTC	CASSQSGGANEQYF	NA	TRBJ2-7	NA	TRBV4-3
TGTGCCAGCAGCTTAGATCGCCGGGACAGGGGGAACAATGAGCAGTTCTTC	CASSLDRRDRGNNEQFF	TRBD1	TRBJ2-1	NA	TRBV11-2
TGCGCCAGCAGCCCCCGTCCCAGTACAAATTCACCCCTCCACTTT	CASSPRPSTNSPLHF	NA	TRBJ1-6	NA	TRBV4-3
TGTGCCAGCAGCTCCGGCCCGACAGGGAGTGGCACTGAAGCTTTCTTT	CASSSGPTGSGTEAFF	TRBD1	TRBJ1-1	NA	TRBV7-6
TGTGCCAGCAGTGGGACAGGGGCCCGGTATGGCTACACCTTC	CASSGTGARYGYTF	TRBD1	TRBJ1-2	NA	TRBV2
TGTGCCAGCAGCTTAGGATGGGCGGAACGCAGCTCCTATAATTCACCCCTCCACTTT	CASSLGWAERSSYNSPLHF	NA	TRBJ1-6	NA	TRBV11-2
TGTGCCAGCTCACCGCGGGACAGGGAAGCTTTCTTT	CASSPRDREAFF	TRBD1	TRBJ1-1	once	TRBV18
TGTGCCAGCAGCATTATATCGGGGAATTCACCCCTCCACTTT	CASSIISGNSPLHF	NA	TRBJ1-6	NA	TRBV7-2
TGTGCCAGCAGCTCCGGGACTGAAACCTCAGATACGCAGTATTTT	CASSSGTETSDTQYF	NA	TRBJ2-3	NA	TRBV7-9
TGCAGCGTGGGACAAAGTTTGAATCAGCCCCAGCATTTT	CSVGQSLNQPQHF	NA	TRBJ1-5	once	TRBV29-1